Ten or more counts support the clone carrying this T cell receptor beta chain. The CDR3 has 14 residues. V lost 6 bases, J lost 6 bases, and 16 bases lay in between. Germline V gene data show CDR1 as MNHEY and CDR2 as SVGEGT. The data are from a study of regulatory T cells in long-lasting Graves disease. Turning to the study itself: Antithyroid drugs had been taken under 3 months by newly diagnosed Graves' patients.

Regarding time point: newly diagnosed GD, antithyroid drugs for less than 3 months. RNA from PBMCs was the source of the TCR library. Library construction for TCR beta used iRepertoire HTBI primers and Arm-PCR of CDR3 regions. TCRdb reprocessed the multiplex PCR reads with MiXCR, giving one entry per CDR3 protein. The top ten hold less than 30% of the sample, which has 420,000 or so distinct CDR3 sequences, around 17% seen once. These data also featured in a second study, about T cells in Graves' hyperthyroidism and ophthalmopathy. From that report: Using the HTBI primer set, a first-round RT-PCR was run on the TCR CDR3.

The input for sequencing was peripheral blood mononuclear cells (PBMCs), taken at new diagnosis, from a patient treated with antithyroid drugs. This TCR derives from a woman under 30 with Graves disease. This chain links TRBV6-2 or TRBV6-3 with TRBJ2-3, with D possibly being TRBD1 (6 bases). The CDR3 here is CASSLLGAGDTQYF. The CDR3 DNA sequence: TGTGCCAGCAGCCTCTTGGGGGCAGGGGATACGCAGTATTTT.